This T cell receptor beta chain was identified during a study of blood T cell repertoires in COVID-19. On the study more broadly: Researchers got acute and convalescent COVID-19 samples from the United States, Italy and Spain. The analysed material was cDNA or gDNA that came from T cells, B-cell-depleted T cells, or PBMCs.

Authors' data handling: For nucleated cells, counts were estimated from reference gene primer amplification. TCRdb's table, derived via immunoSEQ multiplex PCR, lists solely in-frame clones and lacks some. Clone size and the V and J calls come from that table; the DNA yielded D and trimming. The sample holds some 120,000 clones; approximately 71% are singletons and the top ten take approximately 2.1%. CDR1 and CDR2 from the germline V gene are SGHKS and YYEKEE (reference sequence). J was trimmed by 2 bases and V by 2 bases; bases with no gene match: 3. The length of the CDR3 is 14 residues. This clone was counted ten times or more.

The chain uses TRBV5-5 and TRBJ2-7, with 8 bases aligning to TRBD2. The TCR sequence derives from a woman aged 70 to 79 with acute or convalescent COVID-19. Sequenced sample: peripheral blood. CDR3 in amino acids: CASSFSGAAYEQYF. In DNA, the CDR3 is TGTGCCAGCAGCTTTAGCGGGGCCGCCTACGAGCAGTACTTC.